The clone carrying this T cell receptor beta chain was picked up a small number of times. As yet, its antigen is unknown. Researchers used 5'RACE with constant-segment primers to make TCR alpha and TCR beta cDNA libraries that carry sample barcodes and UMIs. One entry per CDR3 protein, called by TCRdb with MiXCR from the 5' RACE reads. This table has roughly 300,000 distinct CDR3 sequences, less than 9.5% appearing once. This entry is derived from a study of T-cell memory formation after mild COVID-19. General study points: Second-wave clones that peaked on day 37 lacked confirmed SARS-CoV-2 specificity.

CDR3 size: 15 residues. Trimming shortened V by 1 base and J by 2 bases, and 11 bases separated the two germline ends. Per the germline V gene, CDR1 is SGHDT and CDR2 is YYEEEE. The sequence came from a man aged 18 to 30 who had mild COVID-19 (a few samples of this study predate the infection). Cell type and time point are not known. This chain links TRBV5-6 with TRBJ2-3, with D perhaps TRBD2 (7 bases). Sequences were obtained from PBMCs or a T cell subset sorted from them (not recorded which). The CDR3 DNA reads TGTGCCAGCAGCTTGCGGGCGGGGGCCACAGATACGCAGTATTTT. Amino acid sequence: CASSLRAGATDTQYF. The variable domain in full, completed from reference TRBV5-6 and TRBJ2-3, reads DAGVTQSPTHLIKTRGQQVTLRCSPKSGHDTVSWYQQALGQGPQFIFQYYEEEERQRGNFPDRFSGHQFPNYSSELNVNALLLGDSALYLCASSLRAGATDTQYFGPGTRLTVL.